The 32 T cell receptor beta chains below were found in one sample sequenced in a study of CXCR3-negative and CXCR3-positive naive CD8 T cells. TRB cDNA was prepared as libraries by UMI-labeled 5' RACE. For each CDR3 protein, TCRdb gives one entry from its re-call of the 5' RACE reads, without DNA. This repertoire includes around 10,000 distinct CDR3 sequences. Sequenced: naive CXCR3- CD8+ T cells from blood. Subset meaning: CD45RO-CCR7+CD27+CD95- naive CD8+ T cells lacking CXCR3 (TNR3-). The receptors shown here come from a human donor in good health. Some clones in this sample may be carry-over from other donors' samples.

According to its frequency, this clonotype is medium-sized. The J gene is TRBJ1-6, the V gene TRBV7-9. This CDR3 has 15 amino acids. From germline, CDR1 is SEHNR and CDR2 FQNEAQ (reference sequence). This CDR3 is CASSSAAQENSPLHF. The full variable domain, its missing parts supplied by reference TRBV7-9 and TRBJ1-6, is DTGVSQNPRHKITKRGQNVTFRCDPISEHNRLYWYRQTLGQGPEFLTYFQNEAQLEKSRLLSDRFSAERPKGSFSTLEIQRTEQGDSAMYLCASSSAAQENSPLHFGNGTRLTVT.

The CDR3 is CASSLAGNGAEAFF. The chain joins TRBV27 to TRBJ1-1. Per germline, CDR1 MNHEY and CDR2 SMNVEV (reference sequence). The CDR3 is made up of 14 amino acids.

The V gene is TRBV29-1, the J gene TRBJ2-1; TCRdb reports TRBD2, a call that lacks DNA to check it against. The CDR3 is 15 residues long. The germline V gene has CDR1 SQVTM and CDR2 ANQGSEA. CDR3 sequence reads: CSVDTGLAGDDEQFF.

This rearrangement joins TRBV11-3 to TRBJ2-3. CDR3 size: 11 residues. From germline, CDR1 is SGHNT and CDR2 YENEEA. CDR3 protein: CASSLGDTKYF.

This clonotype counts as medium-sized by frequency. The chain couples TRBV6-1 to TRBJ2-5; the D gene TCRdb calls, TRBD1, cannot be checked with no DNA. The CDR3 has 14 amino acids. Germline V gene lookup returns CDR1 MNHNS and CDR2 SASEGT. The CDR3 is CASSEWGPQETQYF.

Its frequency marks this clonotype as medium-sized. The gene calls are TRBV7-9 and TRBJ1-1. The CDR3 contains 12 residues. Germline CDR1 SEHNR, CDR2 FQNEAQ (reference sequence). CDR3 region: CASSLSVTEAFF. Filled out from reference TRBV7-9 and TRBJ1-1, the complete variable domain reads DTGVSQNPRHKITKRGQNVTFRCDPISEHNRLYWYRQTLGQGPEFLTYFQNEAQLEKSRLLSDRFSAERPKGSFSTLEIQRTEQGDSAMYLCASSLSVTEAFFGQGTRLTVV.

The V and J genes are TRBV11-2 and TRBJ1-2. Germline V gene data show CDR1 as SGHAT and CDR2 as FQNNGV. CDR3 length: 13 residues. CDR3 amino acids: CASTLQEGYGYTF.

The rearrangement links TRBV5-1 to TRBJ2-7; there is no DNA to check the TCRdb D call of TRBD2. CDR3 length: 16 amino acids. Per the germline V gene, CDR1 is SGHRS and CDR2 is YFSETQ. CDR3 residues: CASRDLNSGRAREQYF. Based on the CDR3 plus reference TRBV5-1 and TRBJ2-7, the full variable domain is KAGVTQTPRYLIKTRGQQVTLSCSPISGHRSVSWYQQTPGQGLQFLFEYFSETQRNKGNFPGRFSGRQFSNSRSEMNVSTLELGDSALYLCASRDLNSGRAREQYFGPGTRLTVT.

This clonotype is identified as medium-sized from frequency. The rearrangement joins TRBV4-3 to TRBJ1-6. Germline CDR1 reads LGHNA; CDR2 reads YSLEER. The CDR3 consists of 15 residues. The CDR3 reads CASSQEVGMGSPLHF.

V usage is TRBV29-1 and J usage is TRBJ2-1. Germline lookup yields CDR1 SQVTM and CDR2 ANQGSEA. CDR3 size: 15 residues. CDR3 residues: CSVANTASSYNEQFF.

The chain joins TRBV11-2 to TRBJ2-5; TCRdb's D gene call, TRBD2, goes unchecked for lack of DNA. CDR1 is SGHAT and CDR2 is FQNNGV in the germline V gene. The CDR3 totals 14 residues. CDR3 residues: CASSSPAVVETQYF.

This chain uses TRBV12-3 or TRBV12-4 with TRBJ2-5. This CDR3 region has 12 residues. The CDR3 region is CASSPPQETQYF.

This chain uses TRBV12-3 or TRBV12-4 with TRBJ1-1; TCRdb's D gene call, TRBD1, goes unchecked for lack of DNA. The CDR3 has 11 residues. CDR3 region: CASSPGRGAFF.

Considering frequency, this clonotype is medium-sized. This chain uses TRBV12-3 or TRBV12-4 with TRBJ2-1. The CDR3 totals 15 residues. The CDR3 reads CASRSSGSAYNEQFF.

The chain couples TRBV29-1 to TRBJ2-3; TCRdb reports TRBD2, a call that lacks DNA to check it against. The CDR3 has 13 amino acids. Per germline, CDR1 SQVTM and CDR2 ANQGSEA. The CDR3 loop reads CSVDRAGRDTQYF.

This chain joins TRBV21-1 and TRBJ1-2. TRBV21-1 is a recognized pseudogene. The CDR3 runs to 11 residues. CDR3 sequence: CASSTDNGYTF.

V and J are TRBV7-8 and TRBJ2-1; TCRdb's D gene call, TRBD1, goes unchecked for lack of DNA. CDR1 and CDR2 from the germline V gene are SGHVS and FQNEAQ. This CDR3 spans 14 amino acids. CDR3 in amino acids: CASSPPPSYNEQFF. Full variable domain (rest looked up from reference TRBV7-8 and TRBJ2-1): GAGVSQSPRYKVAKRGQDVALRCDPISGHVSLFWYQQALGQGPEFLTYFQNEAQLDKSGLPSDRFFAERPEGSVSTLKIQRTQQEDSAVYLCASSPPPSYNEQFFGPGTRLTVL.

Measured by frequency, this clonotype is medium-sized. CDR3 region: CSARDWDRNTEAFF. The chain combines TRBV20-1 with TRBJ1-1. CDR1 and CDR2 (germline): DFQATT, SNEGSKA (reference sequence). This CDR3 comprises 14 residues.

The CDR3 spells CASSDPPRVAVNNEQFF. V usage is TRBV2 and J usage is TRBJ2-1; no DNA is available, so the TRBD1 call from TCRdb remains unchecked. This CDR3 is built from 17 residues. Germline assignment: CDR1 SNHLY and CDR2 FYNNEI.

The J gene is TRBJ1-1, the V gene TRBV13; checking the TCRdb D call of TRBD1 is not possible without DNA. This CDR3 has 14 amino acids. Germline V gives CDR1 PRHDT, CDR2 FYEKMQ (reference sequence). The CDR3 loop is CASSLDRGDTEAFF.

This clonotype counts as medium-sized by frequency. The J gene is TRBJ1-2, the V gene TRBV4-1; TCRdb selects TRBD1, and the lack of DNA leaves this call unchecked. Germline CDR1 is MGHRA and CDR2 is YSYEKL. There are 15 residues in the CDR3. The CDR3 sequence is CASSPPVSSNYGYTF.

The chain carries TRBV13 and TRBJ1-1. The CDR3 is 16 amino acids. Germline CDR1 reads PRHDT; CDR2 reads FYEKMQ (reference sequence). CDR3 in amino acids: CASSLGFGPMNTEAFF.

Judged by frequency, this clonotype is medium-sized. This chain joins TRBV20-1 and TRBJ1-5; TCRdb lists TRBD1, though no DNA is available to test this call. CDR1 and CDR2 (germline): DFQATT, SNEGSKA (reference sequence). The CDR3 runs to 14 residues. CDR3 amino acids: CSASDSGGDQPQHF.

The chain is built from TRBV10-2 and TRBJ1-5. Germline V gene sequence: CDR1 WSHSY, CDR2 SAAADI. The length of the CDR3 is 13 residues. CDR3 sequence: CASSATYNQPQHF.

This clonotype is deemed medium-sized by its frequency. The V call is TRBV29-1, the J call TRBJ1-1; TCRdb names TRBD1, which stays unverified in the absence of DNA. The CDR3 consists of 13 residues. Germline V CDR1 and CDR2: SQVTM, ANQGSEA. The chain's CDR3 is CSVARQGDTEAFF.

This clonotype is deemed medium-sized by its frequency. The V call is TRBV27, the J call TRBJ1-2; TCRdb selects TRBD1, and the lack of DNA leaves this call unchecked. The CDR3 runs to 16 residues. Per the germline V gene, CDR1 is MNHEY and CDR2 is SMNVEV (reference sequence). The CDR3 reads CASRPPGQTTPYGYTF.

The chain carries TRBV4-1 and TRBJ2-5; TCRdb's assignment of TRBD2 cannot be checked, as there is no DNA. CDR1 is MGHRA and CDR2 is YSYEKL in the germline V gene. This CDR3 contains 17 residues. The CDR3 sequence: CASSQEGLAGGEETQYF.

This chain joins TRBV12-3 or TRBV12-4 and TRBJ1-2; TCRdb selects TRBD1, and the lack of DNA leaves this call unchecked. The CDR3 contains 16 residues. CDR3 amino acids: CASSLPGDRYNYGYTF.

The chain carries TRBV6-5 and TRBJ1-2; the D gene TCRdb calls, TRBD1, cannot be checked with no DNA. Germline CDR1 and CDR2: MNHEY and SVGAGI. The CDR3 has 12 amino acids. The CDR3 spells CASSIGGDDYTF.

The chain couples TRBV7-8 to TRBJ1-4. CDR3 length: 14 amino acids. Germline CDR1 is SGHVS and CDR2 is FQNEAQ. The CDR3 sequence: CASTVASVTEKLFF.

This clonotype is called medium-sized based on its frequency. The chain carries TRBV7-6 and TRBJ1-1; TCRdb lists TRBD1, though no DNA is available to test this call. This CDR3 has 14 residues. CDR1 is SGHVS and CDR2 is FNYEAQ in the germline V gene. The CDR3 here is CASSTGSGNTEAFF.

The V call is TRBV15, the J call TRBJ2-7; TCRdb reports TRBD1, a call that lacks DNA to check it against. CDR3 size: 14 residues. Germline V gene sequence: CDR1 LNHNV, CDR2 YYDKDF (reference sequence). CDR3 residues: CATSRRDRSYEQYF.